A selection of T cell receptor beta chains follows, all from one sample in a study of OX40 agonist ivuxolimab in advanced cancers. Repertoires were generated with immunoSEQ multiplex PCR, while TCRdb's copy carries only in-frame clones and drops some. Counted here are some 53,000 clones, 94% occurring once; the ten biggest clones make up approximately 12%. Sequencing was performed on CD4+ or CD8+ T cells sorted from blood, taken in a trial of the OX40 agonist ivuxolimab. These receptors were collected from an adult with an advanced solid tumor such as melanoma, head and neck, liver or kidney cancer. Each CDR3 is given with its conserved first and last residue. Each record gives: CDR3 protein, CDR3 DNA, J gene, clone size, D gene, V gene. A D gene is named only where the DNA matches it firmly. Clone size is given for some rows only: seen once, a few or many times, or a class if the clone is expanded.

CDR3: CATKGSDTQYF
DNA: TGTGCCACAAAGGGATCCGATACGCAGTATTTT
J: TRBJ2-3
size: NA
D: NA
V: TRBV2

CDR3: CASSSRDRGFSTEAFF
DNA: TGTGCCAGTAGTAGCCGGGACAGGGGGTTTTCGACTGAAGCTTTCTTT
J: TRBJ1-1
size: NA
D: TRBD1
V: TRBV19

CDR3: CASSLWGEVSYNEQFF
DNA: TGTGCCAGCAGCTTGTGGGGGGAGGTTTCCTACAATGAGCAGTTCTTC
J: TRBJ2-1
size: NA
D: NA
V: TRBV5-4

CDR3: CASSGTEYQETQYF
DNA: TGTGCCAGCAGTGGGACAGAGTACCAAGAGACCCAGTACTTC
J: TRBJ2-5
size: NA
D: TRBD1
V: TRBV27

CDR3: CASSSPNTGELFF
DNA: TGTGCCAGCAGTTCTCCGAACACCGGGGAGCTGTTTTTT
J: TRBJ2-2
size: NA
D: NA
V: TRBV6-6

CDR3: CASRPESSYNEQFF
DNA: TGTGCCAGCAGGCCAGAGAGCTCCTACAATGAGCAGTTCTTC
J: TRBJ2-1
size: once
D: NA
V: TRBV2

CDR3: CASSEDSLPPYNEQFF
DNA: TGTGCCAGCAGTGAAGACAGTCTCCCGCCCTACAATGAGCAGTTCTTC
J: TRBJ2-1
size: NA
D: NA
V: TRBV6-1

CDR3: CASKGTPSYEQYF
DNA: TGTGCCAGCAAGGGGACACCTTCCTACGAGCAGTACTTC
J: TRBJ2-7
size: NA
D: NA
V: TRBV28

CDR3: CASSFYRYTEAFF
DNA: TGTGCCAGCAGTTTTTACAGGTACACTGAAGCTTTCTTT
J: TRBJ1-1
size: NA
D: NA
V: TRBV28

CDR3: CASSTIGREVTAAKEYEQYF
DNA: TGTGCCAGTAGTACAATAGGCAGGGAGGTTACAGCGGCGAAGGAATACGAGCAGTACTTC
J: TRBJ2-7
size: NA
D: NA
V: TRBV19

CDR3: CSVEVQGALSYTF
DNA: TGCAGCGTTGAAGTCCAGGGGGCCCTCAGCTACACCTTC
J: TRBJ1-2
size: NA
D: TRBD1
V: TRBV29-1

CDR3: CASSQYSAAAFYNEQFF
DNA: TGTGCCAGCAGCCAATACAGCGCGGCAGCCTTTTACAATGAGCAGTTCTTC
J: TRBJ2-1
size: NA
D: NA
V: TRBV14

CDR3: CASSLLPALYAYNEQFF
DNA: TGTGCCAGCAGCTTATTGCCGGCCCTCTACGCCTACAATGAGCAGTTCTTC
J: TRBJ2-1
size: NA
D: NA
V: TRBV7-3

CDR3: CASSYFGQGRGYTF
DNA: TGTGCCAGCAGTTACTTTGGACAGGGGAGAGGCTACACCTTC
J: TRBJ1-2
size: NA
D: TRBD1
V: TRBV6-6

CDR3: CASSPGVGTGGGYEQYF
DNA: TGCGCCAGCAGCCCTGGAGTAGGGACAGGGGGCGGTTACGAGCAGTACTTC
J: TRBJ2-7
size: NA
D: TRBD1
V: TRBV4-3

CDR3: CASSLGQGAYEQYF
DNA: TGTGCCAGCAGTCTCGGACAGGGGGCCTACGAGCAGTACTTC
J: TRBJ2-7
size: few
D: TRBD1
V: TRBV6-5

CDR3: CSVPLAYDEQFF
DNA: TGCAGCGTCCCACTAGCGTACGATGAGCAGTTCTTC
J: TRBJ2-1
size: NA
D: TRBD2
V: TRBV29-1

CDR3: CASSPPGSYEQYF
DNA: TGTGCCAGCAGCCCCCCCGGATCCTACGAGCAGTACTTC
J: TRBJ2-7
size: NA
D: NA
V: TRBV7-9